Below are 6 T cell receptor beta chains sequenced from a single sample in a study of blood T cells in healthy people across ages. PCR was performed a second time for about 7 to 11 cycles using a sample-barcoded 5' primer and a J-beta primer mix. Using its own MiXCR run on the 5' RACE reads, TCRdb lists one record per CDR3 protein. The sample has about 830,000 distinct CDR3 sequences, 60% to 80% seen once. The specimen was blood. These receptors were obtained from a young man in good health.

As to this clonotype: Since no conserved phenylalanine or tryptophan closes the CDR3, a read error is the likely cause. This rearrangement joins TRBV12-3 or TRBV12-4 to TRBJ2-5; D is uncertain. This CDR3 contains 12 residues. V lost 4 bases and J 5 bases, leaving 8 bases between the germline ends. DNA of the CDR3: TGTGCCAGCAGTTCCACCGGGGAGACCCAGTACTTA. Residues: CASSSTGETQYL.

This clonotype turned up a few times. The chain uses TRBV9 and TRBJ2-3; 11 nucleotides line up with TRBD2. J lost 2 bases, V lost 2 bases, and 1 base had no gene match. CDR3 length: 15 amino acids. Germline V lookup: CDR1 SGDLS, CDR2 YYNGEE. CDR3 in amino acids: CASSVGLAATDTQYF. CDR3 DNA: TGTGCCAGCAGCGTGGGACTAGCGGCCACAGATACGCAGTATTTT.

This clonotype has only a few counts. The chain joins TRBV27 to TRBJ2-5; D is possibly TRBD1 (6 bases). The CDR3 totals 11 residues. V was cut by 11 bases and J by 5 bases, with 12 bases left in between. The V gene's germline CDR1 is MNHEY and CDR2 SMNVEV (reference sequence). This chain's CDR3 is CAVQGRETQYF. DNA of the CDR3: TGTGCCGTACAGGGTCGGGAGACCCAGTACTTC.

V gene TRBV6-6 combines with J gene TRBJ2-5; a weak D match, TRBD2 (5 bases). The better agreement between TRBJ2-7 and the DNA end casts doubt on the J call. The germline V gene has CDR1 MNHNY and CDR2 SVGAGI (reference sequence). This CDR3 has 13 amino acids. The CDR3 loop reads CASRDLNGYEQYF. As DNA, the CDR3 is TGTGCCAGCAGGGACTTGAATGGCTACGAGCAGTACTTC.

Note on this clonotype: A much larger clone sits a single nucleotide away, making a read error possible. The chain couples TRBV29-1 to TRBJ2-4; TRBD1 agrees at 10 bases. The germline gives CDR1 SQVTM, CDR2 ANQGSEA. This CDR3 is built from 15 residues. The CDR3 DNA sequence: TGCAGCGCGACAGGGGGCGAGTCTTCCAAAGACATTCAGTACTTC. Translation gives CSATGGESSKDIQYF.

The V call is TRBV3-1, the J call TRBJ2-3, with 7 bases aligning to TRBD1. The germline CDR1 and CDR2 sequences are LGHDT and YNNKEL (reference sequence). CDR3 length: 14 amino acids. After removal of 5 bases from V and 2 bases from J, the junction contained 4 bases not matched to a gene. The CDR3: CASSSRGFTDTQYF. For the CDR3, the DNA is TGTGCCAGCAGCTCCAGGGGGTTCACAGATACGCAGTATTTT.